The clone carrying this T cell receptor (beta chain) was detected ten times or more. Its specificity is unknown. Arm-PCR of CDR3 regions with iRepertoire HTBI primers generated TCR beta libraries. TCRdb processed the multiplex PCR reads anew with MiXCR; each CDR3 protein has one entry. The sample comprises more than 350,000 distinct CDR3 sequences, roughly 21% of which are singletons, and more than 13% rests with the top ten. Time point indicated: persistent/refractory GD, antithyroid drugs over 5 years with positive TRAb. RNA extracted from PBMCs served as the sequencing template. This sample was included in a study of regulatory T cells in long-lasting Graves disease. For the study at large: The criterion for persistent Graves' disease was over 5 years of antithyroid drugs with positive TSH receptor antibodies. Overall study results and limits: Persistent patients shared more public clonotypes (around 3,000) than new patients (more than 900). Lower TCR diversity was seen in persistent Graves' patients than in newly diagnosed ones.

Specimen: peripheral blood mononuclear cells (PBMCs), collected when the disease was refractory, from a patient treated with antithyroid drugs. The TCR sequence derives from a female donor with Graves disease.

The CDR3 protein is CASGLVPADTYEQYF. For the CDR3, the DNA is TGTGCTAGTGGTTTGGTACCCGCGGATACCTACGAGCAGTACTTC. This sequence joins TRBV12-5 and TRBJ2-7; D call uncertain. Trimming took off 0 bases at V and 2 bases at J, with 11 bases between the two ends. The germline V gene encodes CDR1 LGHNT and CDR2 FRNRAP. This CDR3 has 15 amino acids.